A selection of T cell receptor beta chains follows, all from one sample in a study of cytomegalovirus exposure and HLA in healthy donors. The repertoire was sequenced with immunoSEQ multiplex PCR; TCRdb's copy has only in-frame clones and lacks some. The top ten clones hold about 1.6% of a sample with some 180,000 clones, 76% of them seen once. The sequencing input was PBMCs. The receptors were gathered from a man between 18 and 35 years old in good health and CMV-seronegative. The CDR3 runs from the conserved cysteine through the conserved F or W. A D gene is named only where the DNA matches it firmly. Only part of the rows carry a size: once, few, many, or a class if the clone is expanded.

>TRBD2|NA|TRBJ2-7|TRBV28
TGTGCCAGCAGTCCTCCTAGCGGTAACATCTACGAGCAGTACTTC
CASSPPSGNIYEQYF
>NA|NA|TRBJ2-3|TRBV6-6
TGTGCCAGCACCCAAGGAGGGGGCGGTACAGATACGCAGTATTTT
CASTQGGGGTDTQYF
>TRBD1|NA|TRBJ2-7|TRBV7-6
TGTGCCAGCAGCTTGGGGCCTGTTGGGGACAGGGCCTACGAGCAGTACTTC
CASSLGPVGDRAYEQYF
>TRBD1|NA|TRBJ2-1|TRBV7-9
TGTGCCAGCAGCTTCTCAGGGGGCGCCTACAATGAGCAGTTCTTC
CASSFSGGAYNEQFF
>NA|NA|TRBJ2-1|TRBV5-1
TGCGCCAGCAGCTTGCAAGTTTTTAGCGGATCCTCCTACAATGAGCAGTTCTTC
CASSLQVFSGSSYNEQFF
>NA|NA|TRBJ1-3|TRBV2
TGTGCCGCTAACTCAAATTCTGGAAACACCATATATTTT
CAANSNSGNTIYF
>NA|once|TRBJ2-7|TRBV7-2
TGTGCCAGCAGTAAAACAGGGTACGAGCAGTACTTC
CASSKTGYEQYF
>NA|once|TRBJ2-1|TRBV30
TGTGCCTGGAGTTATTCCCTACGGGGTGAGCAGTTCTTC
CAWSYSLRGEQFF
>NA|few|TRBJ1-5|TRBV5-6
TGTGCCAGCAGCTTGGGTGGAGGGCGGGGTGATCAGCCCCAGCATTTT
CASSLGGGRGDQPQHF
>NA|few|TRBJ2-2|TRBV5-1
TGCGCCAGCAGCATGGGACAGAACACCGGGGAGCTGTTTTTT
CASSMGQNTGELFF
>NA|NA|TRBJ1-5|TRBV2
TGTGCCAGCCGAACGAACCCAGGGTTCGATCAGCCCCAGCATTTT
CASRTNPGFDQPQHF
>NA|NA|TRBJ2-7|TRBV2
TGTGCCACTTCCCTGGGGCTTGGTGACGAGCAGTACTTC
CATSLGLGDEQYF
>NA|few|TRBJ1-4|TRBV6-1
TGTGCCAGCTCACTCCGGCGGCCCCGAGGTGAAAAACTGTTTTTT
CASSLRRPRGEKLFF
>NA|NA|TRBJ1-4|TRBV9
TGTGCCAGCAGCGAAGACATGAGTAATGAAAAACTGTTTTTT
CASSEDMSNEKLFF
>NA|NA|TRBJ1-1|TRBV5-1
TGCGCCAGCAGGCTCAGTGAGGGCTTAATCAACACTGAAGCTTTCTTT
CASRLSEGLINTEAFF
>NA|NA|TRBJ2-1|TRBV11-3
TGTGCCAGCAGCTTAGGTTTGGGCAGGTACAATGAGCAGTTCTTC
CASSLGLGRYNEQFF
>NA|NA|TRBJ1-5|TRBV7-2
TGTGCCAGCAGCCCGGGTCATAGAGCGACCAAGCCCCAGCATTTT
CASSPGHRATKPQHF
>NA|NA|TRBJ1-4|TRBV7-9
TGTGCCAGCAGGGGGGCCGAAAAACTGTTTTTT
CASRGAEKLFF
>TRBD1|NA|TRBJ2-7|TRBV28
TGTGCCAGCGAACCTCCGACCGGCAGGGGGAAAGAACAGTACTTC
CASEPPTGRGKEQYF
>TRBD1|NA|TRBJ1-2|TRBV14
TGTGCCAGCAGCCAGACAGGGATGGGATATCGTGGCTACACCTTC
CASSQTGMGYRGYTF
>TRBD1|NA|TRBJ2-7|TRBV7-9
TGTGCCAGCAGCTTAGCCCGGACAGGCCCCAACTCCTACGAGCAGTACTTC
CASSLARTGPNSYEQYF
>NA|NA|TRBJ2-5|TRBV6-6
TGTGCCAGCAGTTCGGGGACCCAGTACTTC
CASSSGTQYF
>TRBD2|NA|TRBJ2-3|TRBV28
TGTGCCAGCAGCCGACTAGCGGCAGATACGCAGTATTTT
CASSRLAADTQYF
>TRBD1|NA|TRBJ1-1|TRBV10-3
TGTGCCATCAGAGGAAAACTTGACAGGGACATGGGAAGGACTGAAGCTTTCTTT
CAIRGKLDRDMGRTEAFF
>TRBD2|NA|TRBJ2-3|TRBV12-5
TGTGCTAGTGGCGCGGCCCGGGGGGACCCCACAGATACGCAGTATTTT
CASGAARGDPTDTQYF
>TRBD2|NA|TRBJ2-1|TRBV7-2
TGTGCCAGCAGCTTTGGACTAGCGGGGGGCGGGAATGAGCAGTTCTTC
CASSFGLAGGGNEQFF
>NA|NA|TRBJ1-1|TRBV9
TGTGCCAGCAGCGTGAGGGGGGGCAGGGGGAACACTGAAGCTTTCTTT
CASSVRGGRGNTEAFF
>NA|NA|TRBJ1-4|TRBV11-2
TGTGCCAGCAGCTTCAGGGCCGTTGGAGTAATGGCTAATGAAAAACTGTTTTTT
CASSFRAVGVMANEKLFF
>TRBD2|NA|TRBJ2-1|TRBV5-4
TGTGCCAGCAGCTTGGGACTAGCTAATGAGCAGTTCTTC
CASSLGLANEQFF
>TRBD1|NA|TRBJ2-7|TRBV10-3
TGTGCCATCAGACAAGGACAGGCCTACGAGCAGTACTTC
CAIRQGQAYEQYF
>NA|NA|TRBJ2-1|TRBV2
TGTGCCAGCAGGGACACCCACAATGAGCAGTTCTTC
CASRDTHNEQFF
>NA|NA|TRBJ1-5|TRBV19
TGTGCCAGTAGTATAGCGAATCAGCCCCAGCATTTT
CASSIANQPQHF
>NA|NA|TRBJ1-2|TRBV28
TGTGCCAGCAGTCGAGGGAGAAACTATGGCTACACCTTC
CASSRGRNYGYTF
>NA|NA|TRBJ1-2|TRBV6-5
TGTGCCAGCAGTTACGGCCCCTCAGGGGGCTACACCTTC
CASSYGPSGGYTF
>NA|once|TRBJ2-7|TRBV19
TGTGCCAGTAGTACCGTTAACTCCTACGAGCAGTACTTC
CASSTVNSYEQYF
>NA|NA|TRBJ1-2|TRBV30
TGTGCCTGGAGTGCGGAGGGAATCTATGGCTACACCTTC
CAWSAEGIYGYTF
>TRBD2|few|TRBJ2-7|TRBV4-2
TGTGCCAGCAGCCAAGAAACGGGGGGCTACGAGCAGTACTTC
CASSQETGGYEQYF
>NA|NA|TRBJ1-5|TRBV19
TGTGCCAGTAGCTACGGAGGACAGCCCCAGCATTTT
CASSYGGQPQHF
>TRBD1|NA|TRBJ2-5|TRBV5-1
TGCGCCAGCAGCTATGGGACAGGCAAACAAGAGACCCAGTACTTC
CASSYGTGKQETQYF
>TRBD1|NA|TRBJ2-2|TRBV5-4
TGTGCCAGCAGCCCCGGCCCGGGGCGCGGGACAGGGTTGACCGGGGAGCTGTTTTTT
CASSPGPGRGTGLTGELFF
>TRBD1|NA|TRBJ1-2|TRBV2
TGTGCCAGCAGTCGAATCGGGACAGGGGTAGAGGGCTACACCTTC
CASSRIGTGVEGYTF
>TRBD2|NA|TRBJ2-1|TRBV19
TGTGCCAGTAGTAGGCTAGCGGGAGTCGGCTACAATGAGCAGTTCTTC
CASSRLAGVGYNEQFF
>TRBD1|NA|TRBJ2-7|TRBV19
TGTGCCAGTAGTAAATCTTACGGACAGGTCATCTACGAGCAGTACTTC
CASSKSYGQVIYEQYF
>NA|NA|TRBJ2-7|TRBV15
TGTGCCACCAGCAGGGGAGACGCGTCCTACGAGCAGTACTTC
CATSRGDASYEQYF
>NA|NA|TRBJ1-1|TRBV30
TGTGCCTGGAGCCCGGGGAACACTGAAGCTTTCTTT
CAWSPGNTEAFF
>TRBD2|NA|TRBJ2-5|TRBV6-6
TGTGCCAGCAGTTACTCGGTGACTAGCGGGCAAGAGACCCAGTACTTC
CASSYSVTSGQETQYF
>NA|NA|TRBJ1-3|TRBV5-4
TGTGCCAGCAGCTTGCCCGGGAGTGGAAACACCATATATTTT
CASSLPGSGNTIYF
>NA|few|TRBJ1-1|TRBV6-1
TGTGCCAGCAGTCTGGGGCTGAACACTGAAGCTTTCTTT
CASSLGLNTEAFF
>TRBD1|NA|TRBJ1-1|TRBV2
TGTGCCAGCAGCCAAAACAGGGGGGACACTGAAGCTTTCTTT
CASSQNRGDTEAFF
>NA|NA|TRBJ1-3|TRBV4-1
TGCGCCAGCAGCCCGTACAGGGCCCTCTCTGGAAACACCATATATTTT
CASSPYRALSGNTIYF